This paragraph covers one TCR beta chain sequence. These data come from a study of blood T cell repertoires in COVID-19. Study-wide context: Whether acute or convalescent, the COVID-19 samples came from the United States, Italy and Spain.

Original data processing: Amplification with reference gene primers provided the estimates of nucleated cell counts. The assay was immunoSEQ multiplex PCR, and TCRdb's table has in-frame clones only and misses some. V, J and clone size were drawn from that table, and D and trimming were deduced from the DNA. The profile shows over 150,000 clones, 70% to 85% of them singletons. Sequences were obtained from peripheral blood. This receptor was identified in a human donor in a cohort sampled during active COVID-19.

The CDR3 loop is CASSTPPGIAFF. In nucleotides, the CDR3 is TGTGCCAGCAGCACCCCTCCAGGGATAGCTTTCTTT. The V call is TRBV5-6, the J call TRBJ1-1, with a weak D call TRBD1 (5 bases). CDR1 is SGHDT and CDR2 is YYEEEE in the germline V gene. The CDR3 consists of 12 residues. The V end was cut by 4 bases, the J end by 10 bases, with 14 bases between.